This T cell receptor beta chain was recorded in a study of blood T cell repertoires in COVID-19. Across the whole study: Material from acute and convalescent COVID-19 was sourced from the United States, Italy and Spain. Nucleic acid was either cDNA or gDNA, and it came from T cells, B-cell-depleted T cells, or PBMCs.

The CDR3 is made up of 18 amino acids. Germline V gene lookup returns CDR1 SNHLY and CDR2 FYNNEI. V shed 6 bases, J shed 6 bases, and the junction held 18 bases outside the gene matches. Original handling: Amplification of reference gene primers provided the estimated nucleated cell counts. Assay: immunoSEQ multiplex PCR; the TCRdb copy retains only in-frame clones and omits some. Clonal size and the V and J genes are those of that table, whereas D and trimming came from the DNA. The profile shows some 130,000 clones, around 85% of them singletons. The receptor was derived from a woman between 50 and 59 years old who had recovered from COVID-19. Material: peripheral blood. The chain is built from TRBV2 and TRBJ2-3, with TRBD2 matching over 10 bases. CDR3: CASRQTGESSGRHDTQYF. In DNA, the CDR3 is TGTGCCAGCAGACAAACAGGGGAATCTAGCGGGAGACACGATACGCAGTATTTT.